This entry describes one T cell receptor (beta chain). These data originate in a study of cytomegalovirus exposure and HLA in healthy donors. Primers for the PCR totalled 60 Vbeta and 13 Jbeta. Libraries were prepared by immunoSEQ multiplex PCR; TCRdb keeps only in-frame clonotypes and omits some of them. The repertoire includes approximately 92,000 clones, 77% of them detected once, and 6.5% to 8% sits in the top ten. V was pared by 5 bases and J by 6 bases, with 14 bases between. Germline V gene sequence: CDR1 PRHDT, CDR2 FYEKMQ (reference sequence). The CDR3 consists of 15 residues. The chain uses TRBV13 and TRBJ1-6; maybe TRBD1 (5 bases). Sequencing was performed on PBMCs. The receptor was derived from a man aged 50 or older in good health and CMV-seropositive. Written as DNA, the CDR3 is TGTGCCAGCAGCCCCCGACAGACACCTAATTCACCCCTCCACTTT. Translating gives CASSPRQTPNSPLHF.